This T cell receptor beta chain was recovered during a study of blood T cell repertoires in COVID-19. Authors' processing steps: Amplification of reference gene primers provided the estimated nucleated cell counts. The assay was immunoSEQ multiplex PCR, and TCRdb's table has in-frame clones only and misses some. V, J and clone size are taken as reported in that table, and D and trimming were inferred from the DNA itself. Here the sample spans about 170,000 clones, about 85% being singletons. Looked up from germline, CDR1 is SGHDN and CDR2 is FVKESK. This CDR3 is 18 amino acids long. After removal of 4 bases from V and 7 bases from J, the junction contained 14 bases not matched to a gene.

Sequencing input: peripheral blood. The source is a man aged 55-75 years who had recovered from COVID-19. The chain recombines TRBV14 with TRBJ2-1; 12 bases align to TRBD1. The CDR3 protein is CASSPRLPGTGGRNEQFF. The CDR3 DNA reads TGTGCCAGCAGCCCCCGCTTACCCGGGACAGGGGGCCGAAATGAGCAGTTCTTC.